One and the same sample provided the 26 T cell receptor beta chains below, sequenced in a study of cytomegalovirus exposure and HLA in healthy donors. In the PCR, 60 Vbeta and 13 Jbeta primers were used. Profiled with immunoSEQ multiplex PCR; TCRdb holds only in-frame clones, not every one. This table holds 130,000 to 150,000 clones, approximately 72% found once. Sequenced material: PBMCs. The receptors originated from a man between 40 and 49 years old in good health and CMV-seronegative.

The J gene is TRBJ1-3, the V gene TRBV5-1; unclear D gene. Trimming pared 5 bases from V and 4 bases from J, leaving 13 bases between. CDR1 SGHRS and CDR2 YFSETQ come from the germline V gene. This CDR3 comprises 14 residues. The CDR3 is CASRDPGTGNTIYF. DNA of the CDR3: TGCGCCAGCAGAGATCCGGGAACCGGAAACACCATATATTTT.

CDR3 nucleotides: TGTGCCAGCAGCTTAGAGTGGACTAGCGGCGGTGACGAGCAGTACTTC. This codes for CASSLEWTSGGDEQYF. The chain couples TRBV7-6 to TRBJ2-7; 10 nucleotides align to TRBD2. Germline trimming cut 1 base from V and 5 bases from J; bases unmatched to any gene: 8. The CDR3 is 16 residues long. In germline, CDR1 is SGHVS, CDR2 FNYEAQ.

The chain is built from TRBV10-3 and TRBJ1-2; perhaps TRBD1 as D (5 bases). The germline V gene has CDR1 ENHRY and CDR2 SYGVKD. The CDR3 spans 15 residues. V lost 3 bases and J lost 6, with 17 bases in between. In DNA, the CDR3 is TGTGCCATCAGTGATCTTCCAGGGAAACTTAATGGCTACACCTTC. This encodes CAISDLPGKLNGYTF.

The rearrangement joins TRBV4-2 to TRBJ2-5; TRBD2 agrees at 7 bases. Germline V gene data show CDR1 as LGHNA and CDR2 as YNFKEQ. This CDR3 is 15 amino acids long. Trimming cost V 0 bases and J 5 bases; bases outside gene matches: 6. This CDR3 reads CASSQEAGALETQYF. In nucleotides, the CDR3 is TGTGCCAGCAGCCAAGAGGCGGGAGCCTTGGAGACCCAGTACTTC.

The genes are TRBV11-3 and TRBJ2-7; TRBD2 agrees at 7 bases. Trimming cost V 0 bases and J 4 bases; bases outside gene matches: 0. The CDR3 contains 13 residues. Germline V gene lookup returns CDR1 SGHNT and CDR2 YENEEA. CDR3 amino acids: CASSLEGGYEQYF. CDR3 nucleotides: TGTGCCAGCAGCTTAGAGGGGGGGTACGAGCAGTACTTC. Using reference TRBV11-3 and TRBJ2-7 for the parts outside the CDR3, the full variable domain is EAGVVQSPRYKIIEKKQPVAFWCNPISGHNTLYWYLQNLGQGPELLIRYENEEAVDDSQLPKDRFSAERLKGVDSTLKIQPAELGDSAVYLCASSLEGGYEQYFGPGTRLTVT.

This clone was found once. The J gene is TRBJ2-7, the V gene TRBV4-3; D may be TRBD1 (7 bases). The CDR3 sequence is 16 residues long. Germline V gene data show CDR1 as LGHNA and CDR2 as YSLEER. The ends were cut back, 4 bases at V and 4 bases at J, with 20 bases in the middle. The CDR3 DNA is TGCGCCAGCAGCCCCATGCACAGGGGAGGAGGGTACGAGCAGTACTTC. It specifies CASSPMHRGGGYEQYF.

The chain has TRBV7-9 and TRBJ1-2; D is possibly TRBD1 (6 bases). CDR1 and CDR2 from the germline V gene are SEHNR and FQNEAQ (reference sequence). The CDR3 covers 14 residues. Trimming removed 5 bases at V and 4 bases at J, with 14 bases between. The CDR3 region has the DNA TGTGCCAGCAGCGATTACAGGGATCGCTATGGCTACACCTTC. It codes for CASSDYRDRYGYTF.

The CDR3 sequence: CASSLGGQGNQPQHF. The CDR3 bases are TGTGCCAGCAGTTTGGGTGGGCAGGGCAATCAGCCCCAGCATTTT. The chain links TRBV28 to TRBJ1-5; D gene ambiguous. V lost 3 bases and J lost 2, with 11 bases in between. Germline values: CDR1 MDHEN, CDR2 SYDVKM. This CDR3 region has 15 residues.

This clone was recorded once. The chain links TRBV19 to TRBJ1-1, with D tentatively TRBD1 (6 bases). Trimming left V 5 bases short and J 9 bases short, with 19 bases between. The CDR3 has 14 amino acids. Germline CDR1 LNHDA, CDR2 SQIVND (reference sequence). The CDR3, as DNA: TGTGCCAGTAGTCAGTCCGGAGAGGGGGTGAAAGCTTTCTTT. It encodes CASSQSGEGVKAFF. The full variable domain, rest sourced from reference TRBV19 and TRBJ1-1, is DGGITQSPKYLFRKEGQNVTLSCEQNLNHDAMYWYRQDPGQGLRLIYYSQIVNDFQKGDIAEGYSVSREKKESFPLTVTSAQKNPTAFYLCASSQSGEGVKAFFGQGTRLTVV.

V usage is TRBV2 and J usage is TRBJ2-3; perhaps TRBD1 as D (6 bases). CDR1 and CDR2 from the germline V gene are SNHLY and FYNNEI. The CDR3 runs to 14 residues. V was clipped by 6 bases and J by 0 bases, with 10 bases between them. The DNA for the CDR3 is TGTGCCAGCAGATACAGGGTCAGCACAGATACGCAGTATTTT. It yields the protein CASRYRVSTDTQYF. The full variable domain, in which reference TRBV2 and TRBJ2-3 provide the parts outside the CDR3, is EPEVTQTPSHQVTQMGQEVILRCVPISNHLYFYWYRQILGQKVEFLVSFYNNEISEKSEIFDDQFSVERPDGSNFTLKIRSTKLEDSAMYFCASRYRVSTDTQYFGPGTRLTVL.

J is TRBJ2-5 and V is TRBV5-1, with 10 bases that match TRBD2. The V gene end was trimmed by 0 bases and the J gene end by 5 bases; junction bases not matched to a gene: 10. CDR3 length equals 17 residues. Germline V lookup: CDR1 SGHRS, CDR2 YFSETQ. The CDR3 sequence is CASSLGRASGRFETQYF. The CDR3 DNA reads as TGCGCCAGCAGCTTGGGTCGGGCTAGCGGGAGATTTGAGACCCAGTACTTC.

This clone was seen once. The chain employs TRBV28 and TRBJ2-5, with a possible D match to TRBD2 (5 bases). The germline V gene has CDR1 MDHEN and CDR2 SYDVKM. Trimming stripped 2 bases from V and 2 bases from J, with 12 bases between. The CDR3 runs to 15 residues. DNA of the CDR3: TGTGCCAGCAGTTTACTACAGACGGGGCAAGAGACCCAGTACTTC. This translates into CASSLLQTGQETQYF.

The V gene is TRBV4-3, the J gene TRBJ1-2; 7 bases match TRBD1. The CDR3 is 16 amino acids. CDR1 and CDR2 from the germline V gene are LGHNA and YSLEER. V was pared by 6 bases and J by 3 bases, with 13 bases of the junction left unmatched. The CDR3 protein is CASSLPPGGLDYGYTF. CDR3 sequence (DNA): TGCGCCAGCAGTTTACCTCCAGGGGGGCTCGACTATGGCTACACCTTC.

This clone showed up just a few times. The V gene is TRBV27, the J gene TRBJ2-1; 8 bases are a match to TRBD1. CDR3 length: 18 residues. Germline values: CDR1 MNHEY, CDR2 SMNVEV (reference sequence). V lost 2 bases, J lost 5 bases, and 14 bases stayed unmatched. The DNA for the CDR3 is TGTGCCAGCAGTTTACAGGGGGCGGTGATAGCGAAGGACAATGAGCAGTTCTTC. Translation gives CASSLQGAVIAKDNEQFF.

This clone has more than one count but fewer than ten. J is TRBJ1-5 and V is TRBV6-1, with a tentative D call TRBD1 (5 bases). Germline V CDR1 and CDR2: MNHNS, SASEGT. The CDR3 consists of 16 residues. V was cut by 3 bases and J by 4 bases, with 16 bases left in between. The DNA for the CDR3 is TGTGCCAGCAGTGAGGGTACCTGGGACTGGAATCAGCCCCAGCATTTT. It yields the protein CASSEGTWDWNQPQHF.

The V and J genes are TRBV7-8 and TRBJ2-5, with 8 positions matching TRBD1. V trimming: 6 bases; J trimming: 5 bases; junction bases outside the gene matches: 8. The CDR3 contains 14 residues. Germline V gene lookup returns CDR1 SGHVS and CDR2 FQNEAQ. As DNA, the CDR3 is TGTGCCAGCAGACCGACCAGGGGGCGGGAGACCCAGTACTTC. This gives the protein CASRPTRGRETQYF.

This sequence joins TRBV27 and TRBJ1-6; D gene unclear. The V and J ends lost 4 bases and 6 bases respectively, with 7 bases between them. CDR3 length: 13 amino acids. Germline V gene sequence: CDR1 MNHEY, CDR2 SMNVEV (reference sequence). In DNA, the CDR3 is TGTGCCAGCAGTTACTCCATTAATTCACCCCTCCACTTT. Translating gives CASSYSINSPLHF.

The V gene is TRBV6-5, the J gene TRBJ2-5, with D unclear. This CDR3 has 12 residues. Trimming took off 6 bases at V and 0 bases at J, with 5 bases between the two ends. Germline CDR1 is MNHEY and CDR2 is SVGAGI. The CDR3 region has the DNA TGTGCCAGCAGGCGGAACCAAGAGACCCAGTACTTC. Amino acids: CASRRNQETQYF.

J is TRBJ2-1 and V is TRBV18; 9 bases align to TRBD1. CDR1 and CDR2 from the germline V gene are KGHSH and LQKENI. This CDR3 spans 14 amino acids. V was clipped by 3 bases and J by 7 bases; unmatched bases: 4. The DNA for the CDR3 is TGTGCCAGCTCACCGGGGGGACAGGGTAATGAGCAGTTCTTC. Translated: CASSPGGQGNEQFF. The full variable domain, rest sourced from reference TRBV18 and TRBJ2-1, is NAGVMQNPRHLVRRRGQEARLRCSPMKGHSHVYWYRQLPEEGLKFMVYLQKENIIDESGMPKERFSAEFPKEGPSILRIQQVVRGDSAAYFCASSPGGQGNEQFFGPGTRLTVL.

Note on this clone: An end of the junction does not agree with germline; a read error may underlie this. This sequence joins TRBV7-9 and TRBJ1-2; D not resolved. Per the germline V gene, CDR1 is SEHNR and CDR2 is FQNEAQ (reference sequence). The CDR3 loop spans 12 amino acids. The CDR3 region has the DNA TGTTCCAGCAGCTTAGGCGGTCAGCTCTACACCTTC. Translating gives CSSSLGGQLYTF. Variable domain in full (rest from reference TRBV7-9 and TRBJ1-2): DTGVSQNPRHKITKRGQNVTFRCDPISEHNRLYWYRQTLGQGPEFLTYFQNEAQLEKSRLLSDRFSAERPKGSFSTLEIQRTEQGDSAMYLCSSSLGGQLYTFGSGTRLTVV.

The chain recombines TRBV6-9 with TRBJ2-7; 7 bases are shared with TRBD1. The V and J ends lost 2 bases and 0 bases, in that order; junction bases with no gene match: 4. There are 15 residues in the CDR3. CDR1 is MNHGY and CDR2 is SVAAGI in the germline V gene. CDR3: CASSYTDRNSYEQYF. The CDR3 DNA follows: TGTGCCAGCAGTTATACGGACAGGAACTCCTACGAGCAGTACTTC.

The chain employs TRBV5-5 and TRBJ2-1; 9 bases match TRBD1. With V trimmed by 6 bases and J by 0 bases, 10 bases remained unmatched. Per the germline V gene, CDR1 is SGHKS and CDR2 is YYEKEE (reference sequence). The CDR3 spans 17 residues. CDR3 sequence: CASKDRGGLSSYNEQFF. The CDR3 DNA reads TGTGCCAGCAAGGACAGGGGTGGCCTAAGCTCCTACAATGAGCAGTTCTTC.

This clone appeared a few times. The genes are TRBV19 and TRBJ2-5, with TRBD2 matching 7 bases. Germline assignment: CDR1 LNHDA and CDR2 SQIVND (reference sequence). Trimming took 4 bases from V and 5 from J; bases not matched to a gene: 4. This CDR3 is 13 amino acids long. CDR3 in amino acids: CASSNRGGETQYF. In nucleotides, the CDR3 is TGTGCCAGTAGTAACCGGGGAGGGGAGACCCAGTACTTC.

On this clone itself: One junction end disagrees with the germline gene, perhaps due to a read error. The chain carries TRBV10-2 and TRBJ1-2, with D hard to call. Germline lookup yields CDR1 WSHSY and CDR2 SAAADI. CDR3 length: 12 amino acids. The chain's CDR3 is CAGSEESYGYTF. The CDR3 nucleotides are TGCGCCGGCAGTGAAGAGAGCTATGGCTACACCTTC.

The chain is built from TRBV30 and TRBJ2-7, with D perhaps matching TRBD2 (5 bases). The CDR3 loop spans 12 amino acids. CDR1 is GTSNPN, CDR2 SVGIG, per germline (reference sequence). Trimming took off 2 bases at V and 5 bases at J, with 10 bases between the two ends. As DNA, the CDR3 is TGTGCCTGGAGTAGATCCGGGGACGAGCAGTACTTC. It yields the protein CAWSRSGDEQYF.

This chain links TRBV10-3 with TRBJ2-3; D is uncertain. Trimming pared 4 bases from V and 0 bases from J, leaving 11 bases between. The CDR3 consists of 15 residues. The germline gives CDR1 ENHRY, CDR2 SYGVKD. The CDR3 loop reads CAISVRGASTDTQYF. CDR3 coding DNA: TGTGCCATCAGTGTACGCGGTGCTAGCACAGATACGCAGTATTTT.